The 23 T cell receptor beta chains below were found in one sample sequenced in a study of regulatory T cells in long-lasting Graves disease. HTBI primers from iRepertoire and Arm-PCR of CDR3 regions yielded the TCR beta libraries. TCRdb passed the multiplex PCR reads through MiXCR, listing each CDR3 protein once. The sample holds approximately 470,000 distinct CDR3 sequences; around 15% are singletons and the top ten take 12%. Time point: newly diagnosed GD, antithyroid drugs for less than 3 months. After RNA was extracted from PBMCs, the TCR library was made from it. The sample also formed part of further work on T cells in Graves' hyperthyroidism and ophthalmopathy.

This specimen was peripheral blood mononuclear cells (PBMCs), taken at new diagnosis, from a patient treated with antithyroid drugs. The receptors stem from a man aged 40-50 years with Graves disease.

The rearrangement uses TRBV12-3 or TRBV12-4 and TRBJ2-5; TRBD1 agrees at 8 bases. This CDR3 is built from 15 residues. J gave up 4 bases and V 3 bases, and 7 bases lay outside the gene matches. CDR3 amino acids: CASSFMGTGTETQYF. DNA of the CDR3: TGTGCCAGCAGTTTTATGGGGACAGGAACAGAGACCCAGTACTTC.

In its sample, this clonotype was seen a few times. V gene TRBV10-3 combines with J gene TRBJ2-5; D is ambiguous. The length of the CDR3 is 13 residues. The V gene's germline CDR1 is ENHRY and CDR2 SYGVKD. The V and J ends lost 0 bases and 6 bases respectively, with 8 bases between them. The CDR3 nucleotides read TGTGCCATCAGTGAGTCGGTCGGTCAGACCCAGTACTTC. Its translation is CAISESVGQTQYF.

This clonotype was observed a handful of times. The rearrangement links TRBV29-1 to TRBJ2-3; 9 bases align to TRBD1. The CDR3 runs 17 residues. Losses at the gene ends were 5 bases for V and 2 bases for J; bases not matched to a gene: 14. Per germline, CDR1 SQVTM and CDR2 ANQGSEA. CDR3 in amino acids: CSVWDRDMTFYTDTQYF. CDR3 nucleotides: TGCAGCGTTTGGGACAGGGATATGACCTTCTACACAGATACGCAGTATTTT.

There are many counts of this clonotype. This CDR3 reads CASTGRGGTDTQYF. The CDR3 nucleotides read TGTGCCAGCACCGGGAGGGGTGGCACAGATACGCAGTATTTT. The gene calls are TRBV2 and TRBJ2-3; 8 bases fit TRBD2. Per the germline V gene, CDR1 is SNHLY and CDR2 is FYNNEI. The ends lost 7 bases at V and 1 base at J; junction bases unmatched: 4. This CDR3 has 14 residues.

This clonotype was seen a few times. The rearrangement uses TRBV12-5 and TRBJ2-1, with 9 bases fitting TRBD2. The CDR3 sequence is 13 residues long. Germline V gene data show CDR1 as LGHNT and CDR2 as FRNRAP. The junction had 0 bases not matched to a gene; V was cut back by 0 bases and J by 9 bases. CDR3 nucleotide sequence: TGTGCTAGTGGTTTGGTACTAGCGGGTGAGCAGTTCTTC. It yields the protein CASGLVLAGEQFF.

The table lists this clonotype with many counts. The chain carries TRBV7-2 and TRBJ2-7; no firm D call. The V gene lost 5 bases and the J gene lost 3 bases, with 14 bases spanning the gap. CDR3 length: 14 residues. The germline CDR1 and CDR2 sequences are SGHTA and FQGNSA. This CDR3 is CASSPPGPIYEQYF. The CDR3 DNA is TGTGCCAGCAGCCCCCCGGGCCCGATCTACGAGCAGTACTTC.

There are many counts of this clonotype. V gene TRBV30 combines with J gene TRBJ2-7; D unclear. CDR3 length: 17 residues. Trimming pared 3 bases from V and 3 bases from J, leaving 24 bases between. The V gene's germline CDR1 is GTSNPN and CDR2 SVGIG (reference sequence). The CDR3 DNA reads as TGTGCCTGGAGCTTTCCCAAGTTGTCTCGGCGAGTCTACGAGCAGTACTTC. As protein: CAWSFPKLSRRVYEQYF.

The V gene is TRBV6-1, the J gene TRBJ2-4; D is perhaps TRBD1 (6 bases). The V end was cut by 6 bases, the J end by 6 bases, with 12 bases between. Germline V gene lookup returns CDR1 MNHNS and CDR2 SASEGT. This CDR3 spans 13 amino acids. The CDR3 bases are TGTGCCAGCAGGAGCAGGGGTGGAAACATTCAGTACTTC. Translation gives CASRSRGGNIQYF.

J is TRBJ2-3 and V is TRBV10-3; tentative D call: TRBD2 (6 bases). From germline, CDR1 is ENHRY and CDR2 SYGVKD. This CDR3 contains 16 residues. Trimming took 2 bases from V and 0 from J, leaving 12 bases between them. The CDR3 bases are TGTGCCATCAGTGAGGGGTTAGCGGCTAGCACAGATACGCAGTATTTT. The encoded protein is CAISEGLAASTDTQYF.

This clonotype was detected many times. The gene calls are TRBV20-1 and TRBJ2-7; tentatively, D is TRBD1 (6 bases). V lost 1 base and J lost 0, with 13 bases in between. This CDR3 has 15 residues. Germline lookup yields CDR1 DFQATT and CDR2 SNEGSKA (reference sequence). CDR3 amino acids: CSARAVVDSSYEQYF. CDR3 bases: TGCAGTGCTAGAGCCGTAGTGGACAGCTCCTACGAGCAGTACTTC.

As to this clonotype: A single base is all that separates this from a far larger clone, so a read error is likely. V usage is TRBV12-3 or TRBV12-4 and J usage is TRBJ2-1, with TRBD1 as a possible D gene (5 bases). Trimming shortened V by 3 bases and J by 10 bases, and 19 bases separated the two germline ends. This CDR3 region has 15 residues. This CDR3 is CASSFPAGSQYEQFF. CDR3 DNA: TGTGCCAGCAGTTTTCCGGCAGGGTCTCAATACGAGCAGTTCTTC.

This clonotype came up many times. The rearrangement links TRBV12-3 or TRBV12-4 to TRBJ1-5, with D maybe TRBD1 (6 bases). The CDR3 is made up of 17 amino acids. Deletions cut 5 bases from V and 5 bases from J, with 22 bases between. As DNA, the CDR3 is TGTGCCAGCAGTCCCCTCGACACAGGGTCGGGATATCAGCCCCAGCATTTT. It yields the protein CASSPLDTGSGYQPQHF.

This chain joins TRBV28 and TRBJ2-7; tentative D call: TRBD2 (6 bases). The V gene's germline CDR1 is MDHEN and CDR2 SYDVKM. The CDR3 is 14 amino acids. Trimming took off 7 bases at V and 4 bases at J, with 17 bases between the two ends. CDR3 residues: CASNGDSGKYEQYF. In DNA form, the CDR3 reads TGTGCCAGCAATGGGGACTCTGGAAAATACGAGCAGTACTTC. The whole variable domain, remainder taken from reference TRBV28 and TRBJ2-7, is DVKVTQSSRYLVKRTGEKVFLECVQDMDHENMFWYRQDPGLGLRLIYFSYDVKMKEKGDIPEGYSVSREKKERFSLILESASTNQTSMYLCASNGDSGKYEQYFGPGTRLTVT.

This clonotype has just a few counts. V is TRBV3-1 and J is TRBJ2-6; unclear D gene. Trimming removed 4 bases from V and 3 bases from J, with 7 bases in between. Germline CDR1 reads LGHDT; CDR2 reads YNNKEL (reference sequence). The CDR3 loop spans 14 amino acids. The CDR3 DNA reads as TGTGCCAGCAGCCTAACCTTTGGGGCCAACGTCCTGACTTTC. Translating it yields CASSLTFGANVLTF.

This chain uses TRBV27 with TRBJ1-6; D unclear. Trimming stripped 2 bases from V and 11 bases from J, with 13 bases between. The CDR3 consists of 14 residues. The germline V gene encodes CDR1 MNHEY and CDR2 SMNVEV (reference sequence). The CDR3: CASSLVGPSAPLHF. CDR3 sequence (DNA): TGTGCCAGCAGTTTAGTAGGGCCTTCGGCACCCCTCCACTTT.

This clonotype has at least ten counts. The chain links TRBV2 to TRBJ1-1, with D perhaps TRBD1 (6 bases). Trimming took off 5 bases at V and 6 bases at J, with 13 bases between the two ends. This CDR3 has 13 amino acids. Germline V gene lookup returns CDR1 SNHLY and CDR2 FYNNEI. CDR3 region: CASSTGFIAEAFF. DNA of the CDR3: TGTGCCAGCAGTACAGGGTTTATCGCTGAAGCTTTCTTT.

Regarding this clonotype: It may be a read error: a sequence one base away is much more abundant. J is TRBJ1-2 and V is TRBV7-8; no firm D call. V shed 2 bases and J shed 4 bases, with 11 bases lying between them. Germline assignment: CDR1 SGHVS and CDR2 FQNEAQ. The CDR3 is 14 amino acids. The CDR3 DNA sequence: TGTGCCAGCAGCTTAAACGCAAGGAGCTATGGCTACACCTTC. This codes for CASSLNARSYGYTF.

There are many counts of this clonotype. The chain links TRBV3-1 to TRBJ2-7, with 10 bases fitting TRBD1. CDR1 is LGHDT and CDR2 is YNNKEL in the germline V gene (reference sequence). The CDR3 has 15 amino acids. J was trimmed by 4 bases and V by 1 base; bases with no gene match: 4. CDR3 amino acids: CASSQGGTGVYEQYF. DNA of the CDR3: TGTGCCAGCAGCCAAGGGGGGACAGGGGTTTACGAGCAGTACTTC.

The genes are TRBV2 and TRBJ2-5, with 10 bases matching TRBD2. The CDR3 length is 15 residues. Germline V gene data show CDR1 as SNHLY and CDR2 as FYNNEI. V was pared by 4 bases and J by 3 bases, with 5 bases of the junction left unmatched. As DNA, the CDR3 is TGTGCCAGCAGTGTGTTTACTAGCGGGGAAGAGACCCAGTACTTC. Protein: CASSVFTSGEETQYF.

This sequence joins TRBV27 and TRBJ2-5, with 8 bases lining up with TRBD1. With 6 bases clipped from V and 1 base from J, the junction kept 7 bases outside the gene matches. CDR1 and CDR2 from the germline V gene are MNHEY and SMNVEV (reference sequence). The CDR3 totals 15 residues. The CDR3 loop reads CASSVQGAPQETQYF. The CDR3 nucleotides are TGTGCCAGCAGCGTTCAGGGGGCGCCCCAAGAGACCCAGTACTTC.

This chain links TRBV5-1 with TRBJ2-5; tentatively, D is TRBD1 or TRBD2 (5 bases each). Germline CDR1 reads SGHRS; CDR2 reads YFSETQ. This CDR3 contains 16 residues. Between the trimmed V and J ends, which lost 9 bases and 4 bases, there was a span of 25 bases. The CDR3 DNA sequence: TGCGCCACCACTCAAGGGGAGAGGTTGACCGGAGAGACCCAGTACTTC. It is translated as CATTQGERLTGETQYF.

This clonotype appeared many times. CDR3 sequence: CASSLTSFEQFF. The CDR3 DNA is TGTGCCAGCAGTCTGACTAGTTTTGAGCAGTTCTTC. This chain links TRBV28 with TRBJ2-5; D may be TRBD2 (6 bases). The assigned J gene may be wrong: the sequence end matches TRBJ2-1 better. CDR1 is MDHEN and CDR2 is SYDVKM in the germline V gene. The CDR3 contains 12 residues.

This clonotype was observed at least ten times. This chain links TRBV12-5 with TRBJ2-3; 9 bases line up with TRBD2. CDR3 length: 15 amino acids. V lost 4 bases to trimming and J lost 1 base; unmatched junction nucleotides: 3. Germline loops: CDR1 LGHNT, CDR2 FRNRAP. DNA for the CDR3: TGTGCTAGTGGTTCCTCTAGCGGGGGCACAGATACGCAGTATTTT. This translates into CASGSSSGGTDTQYF.